The 23 T cell receptor beta chains listed next were all sequenced from one sample in a study of cytomegalovirus exposure and HLA in healthy donors. 60 Vbeta and 13 Jbeta primers were used in PCR. The repertoire was sequenced with immunoSEQ multiplex PCR; TCRdb's copy has only in-frame clones and lacks some. Of around 210,000 clones listed, about 77% are singletons. The sequenced sample was PBMCs. All receptors come from a boy between 10 and 17 years old in good health and CMV-seronegative.

The chain links TRBV6-5 to TRBJ2-5, with D uncertain. Trimming shortened V by 8 bases and J by 5 bases, and 21 bases separated the two germline ends. This CDR3 has 15 residues. Germline assignment: CDR1 MNHEY and CDR2 SVGAGI. The CDR3 bases are TGTGCCAGCTCCTCGCTAGGTCAAGGAAGGGAGACCCAGTACTTC. It codes for CASSSLGQGRETQYF.

V and J are TRBV5-4 and TRBJ2-7; 7 nucleotides line up with TRBD2. V shed 4 bases, J shed 0 bases, and the junction held 7 bases outside the gene matches. Germline V CDR1 and CDR2: SGHNT, YYREEE (reference sequence). This CDR3 has 15 amino acids. The CDR3 reads CASSGSQRGSYEQYF. CDR3 sequence (DNA): TGTGCCAGCAGCGGCAGCCAGCGGGGCTCCTACGAGCAGTACTTC.

On this clone: Germline is not matched at one junction end, which may reflect a read error. This chain uses TRBV11-3 with TRBJ2-7; possible D gene TRBD1, 6 bases. CDR1 and CDR2 from the germline V gene are SGHNT and YENEEA. The CDR3 sequence is 12 residues long. The CDR3 protein is CASSGGSYERYF. CDR3 nucleotide sequence: TGTGCCAGCAGCGGGGGCTCCTACGAGCGGTACTTC.

The CDR3 protein is CASSLPVAATGELFF. For the CDR3, the DNA is TGCGCCAGCAGCCTTCCGGTCGCCGCCACCGGGGAGCTGTTTTTT. The gene calls are TRBV4-1 and TRBJ2-2; D ambiguous. Looked up from germline, CDR1 is MGHRA and CDR2 is YSYEKL. This CDR3 spans 15 amino acids. Trimming pared 4 bases from V and 4 bases from J, leaving 13 bases between.

The chain is built from TRBV2 and TRBJ1-2, with TRBD1 identical over 7 bases. There are 13 residues in the CDR3. J was trimmed by 5 bases and V by 4 bases; bases with no gene match: 4. CDR1 is SNHLY and CDR2 is FYNNEI in the germline V gene. DNA for the CDR3: TGTGCCAGCAGTGGAGTACAGGGGTATGGCTACACCTTC. As protein: CASSGVQGYGYTF.

A remark on this clone: The sample contains more than one DNA sequence encoding this CDR3. The chain recombines TRBV11-3 with TRBJ1-1, with no clear D. The length of the CDR3 is 13 residues. Germline CDR1 SGHNT, CDR2 YENEEA. V was trimmed by 0 bases and J by 4 bases, leaving 6 bases between them. In DNA, the CDR3 is TGTGCCAGCAGCTTAGATCGGGTCACTGAAGCTTTCTTT. Amino acids: CASSLDRVTEAFF.

The chain couples TRBV7-3 to TRBJ1-1; maybe TRBD1 (6 bases). This CDR3 has 14 amino acids. V was clipped by 2 bases and J by 8 bases, with 15 bases between them. The germline V gene has CDR1 SGHTA and CDR2 FQGTGA. The CDR3 sequence: CASSLGDDRSEAFF. DNA of the CDR3: TGTGCCAGCAGCTTAGGAGACGACAGGAGCGAAGCTTTCTTT.

The chain recombines TRBV10-3 with TRBJ1-1, with a weak D call TRBD1 (6 bases). The CDR3 loop spans 15 amino acids. Germline V gene sequence: CDR1 ENHRY, CDR2 SYGVKD. The V end was cut by 8 bases, the J end by 2 bases, with 18 bases between. For the CDR3, the DNA is TGTGCCATCTGTCCTGCTAAAGGGGGAAACACTGAAGCTTTCTTT. It is translated as CAICPAKGGNTEAFF.

The chain recombines TRBV5-1 with TRBJ2-5; 8 nucleotides align to TRBD2. The end of the DNA aligns better with TRBJ2-7, so the J call may be wrong. The CDR3 runs 15 residues. Germline CDR1 and CDR2: SGHRS and YFSETQ. In DNA, the CDR3 is TGCGCCAGCAGCCACCCCTGGCGGGGGGTCCACGAGCAGTACTTC. Its translation is CASSHPWRGVHEQYF.

V gene TRBV10-1 combines with J gene TRBJ2-1, with 9 bases identical to TRBD2. Germline values: CDR1 WNHNN, CDR2 SYGVQD (reference sequence). V dropped 4 bases and J dropped 5; count of bases not matched to a gene: 0. This CDR3 region has 13 residues. The CDR3 nucleotides read TGCGCCAGCAGTGCTAGCGGGAACAATGAGCAGTTCTTC. The encoded protein is CASSASGNNEQFF.

This chain links TRBV6-1 with TRBJ1-2; 7 nucleotides line up with TRBD1. V was pared by 4 bases and J by 7 bases, with 3 bases of the junction left unmatched. This CDR3 is 12 amino acids long. Germline lookup yields CDR1 MNHNS and CDR2 SASEGT. The CDR3 sequence is CASSAAGGGYTF. The DNA for the CDR3 is TGTGCCAGCAGTGCGGCAGGGGGTGGCTACACCTTC.

The gene calls are TRBV27 and TRBJ2-5; 10 bases align to TRBD2. V was clipped by 5 bases and J by 3 bases; unmatched bases: 3. This CDR3 has 14 residues. Per germline, CDR1 MNHEY and CDR2 SMNVEV (reference sequence). The CDR3 DNA follows: TGTGCCAGCAGTCCGCTAGCGGGGGAAGAGACCCAGTACTTC. Encoded protein: CASSPLAGEETQYF.

V and J are TRBV30 and TRBJ1-1; D gene unclear. The V gene's germline CDR1 is GTSNPN and CDR2 SVGIG (reference sequence). This CDR3 spans 14 amino acids. Between the trimmed V and J ends, which lost 3 bases and 0 bases, there was a span of 11 bases. The CDR3 sequence: CAWRVPGLNTEAFF. CDR3 nucleotides: TGTGCCTGGAGAGTACCAGGTTTGAACACTGAAGCTTTCTTT.

The table lists this clone with a few counts. This chain joins TRBV7-6 and TRBJ2-3; no clear D. The germline gives CDR1 SGHVS, CDR2 FNYEAQ. V lost 3 bases and J lost 2, with 3 bases in between. This CDR3 has 12 amino acids. The CDR3 region has the DNA TGTGCCAGCAGCTTTAACACAGATACGCAGTATTTT. Translation: CASSFNTDTQYF.

The rearrangement uses TRBV18 and TRBJ2-7; weak D call: TRBD1 (6 bases). The V end was cut by 2 bases, the J end by 5 bases, with 7 bases between. The CDR3 consists of 12 residues. Germline loops: CDR1 KGHSH, CDR2 LQKENI. CDR3 region: CASSPSGDEQYF. The CDR3 DNA follows: TGTGCCAGCTCACCATCAGGGGACGAGCAGTACTTC.

The chain is built from TRBV2 and TRBJ2-2, with 8 bases lining up with TRBD1. Germline CDR1 is SNHLY and CDR2 is FYNNEI. CDR3 length: 15 residues. J gave up 4 bases and V 6 bases, and 7 bases lay outside the gene matches. The CDR3 spells CASRAGGLGTGELFF. In nucleotides, the CDR3 is TGTGCCAGCAGGGCAGGGGGCTTGGGCACCGGGGAGCTGTTTTTT. Based on the CDR3 plus reference TRBV2 and TRBJ2-2, the full variable domain is EPEVTQTPSHQVTQMGQEVILRCVPISNHLYFYWYRQILGQKVEFLVSFYNNEISEKSEIFDDQFSVERPDGSNFTLKIRSTKLEDSAMYFCASRAGGLGTGELFFGEGSRLTVL.

The chain recombines TRBV14 with TRBJ2-2; D may be TRBD1 (5 bases). Germline V gives CDR1 SGHDN, CDR2 FVKESK. The CDR3 sequence is 13 residues long. Trimming took off 4 bases at V and 4 bases at J, with 7 bases between the two ends. CDR3 region: CASSRGGTGELFF. The CDR3 bases are TGTGCCAGCAGCCGGGGCGGCACCGGGGAGCTGTTTTTT.

The chain carries TRBV7-9 and TRBJ1-1; no clear D. Germline CDR1 reads SEHNR; CDR2 reads FQNEAQ (reference sequence). V was shortened by 3 bases and J by 5 bases, with 7 bases between the two germline ends. This CDR3 contains 12 residues. The CDR3 nucleotides read TGTGCCAGCAGCTTCACCGGGACTGAAGCTTTCTTT. Its translation: CASSFTGTEAFF. Supplemented by reference TRBV7-9 and TRBJ1-1, the full variable domain reads DTGVSQNPRHKITKRGQNVTFRCDPISEHNRLYWYRQTLGQGPEFLTYFQNEAQLEKSRLLSDRFSAERPKGSFSTLEIQRTEQGDSAMYLCASSFTGTEAFFGQGTRLTVV.

V gene TRBV5-6 combines with J gene TRBJ1-1; D is uncertain. The CDR3 loop spans 15 amino acids. Germline V lookup: CDR1 SGHDT, CDR2 YYEEEE. Trimming shortened V by 7 bases and J by 0 bases, and 16 bases separated the two germline ends. CDR3 sequence: CASGWAGFVNTEAFF. For the CDR3, the DNA is TGTGCCAGCGGCTGGGCGGGATTTGTGAACACTGAAGCTTTCTTT.

This chain joins TRBV6-1 and TRBJ1-4; D uncertain. CDR1 is MNHNS, CDR2 SASEGT, per germline. The CDR3 is made up of 14 amino acids. The ends were cut back, 6 bases at V and 0 bases at J, with 8 bases in the middle. The CDR3 DNA reads TGTGCCAGCAGGACACTTGCAACTAATGAAAAACTGTTTTTT. It is translated as CASRTLATNEKLFF.

This sequence joins TRBV6-6 and TRBJ2-7; 9 nucleotides line up with TRBD1. J lost 3 bases, V lost 0 bases, and 6 bases had no gene match. This CDR3 comprises 16 residues. CDR1 MNHNY and CDR2 SVGAGI come from the germline V gene (reference sequence). The CDR3 loop is CASSYSMGQGFYEQYF. Here the CDR3 DNA reads TGTGCCAGCAGTTACTCGATGGGACAGGGATTCTACGAGCAGTACTTC.

The chain uses TRBV18 and TRBJ2-6, with a tentative D call TRBD1 (5 bases). The CDR3 contains 18 residues. Germline CDR1 and CDR2: KGHSH and LQKENI. The ends were cut back, 3 bases at V and 0 bases at J, with 15 bases in the middle. The CDR3 DNA sequence: TGTGCCAGCTCACCTGAGGCGATAAGGGGCTCTGGGGCCAACGTCCTGACTTTC. Translated, it gives CASSPEAIRGSGANVLTF.

This chain joins TRBV21-1 and TRBJ1-5; the tabulated D call, TRBD1, remains unverified against the DNA. TRBV21-1 is shown as a pseudogene. The CDR3 runs to 14 residues. The CDR3 loop reads CASSKGSHNQPQHF. The DNA for the CDR3 is TGTGCCAGCAGCAAAGGCAGTCACAATCAGCCCCAGCATTTT.